Described below is a single T cell receptor beta chain sequence and its context. What it binds is unknown. This sample was included in a study of OX40 agonist ivuxolimab in advanced cancers. Background on the study: Partial responses were achieved by three patients, of whom one had hepatocellular carcinoma and two had cutaneous melanoma. Regarding the study as a whole: Among some nonresponders, normalized T-cell clonal expansion was also low.

This CDR3 spans 13 amino acids. Germline V gene sequence: CDR1 MNHNS, CDR2 SASEGT. V was clipped by 1 base and J by 7 bases, with 7 bases between them. Measured with immunoSEQ multiplex PCR; TCRdb has only the in-frame clones, and not every one. The sample shows about 64,000 clones, around 88% of them seen only once. The clonotype originates from an adult with an advanced solid tumor such as melanoma, head and neck, liver or kidney cancer. This chain joins TRBV6-1 and TRBJ1-4; D remains ambiguous. The source was CD4+ or CD8+ T cells sorted from blood, collected in a trial of the OX40 agonist ivuxolimab. CDR3 loop: CASSEGVLEKLFF. The CDR3 DNA follows: TGTGCCAGCAGTGAAGGGGTTCTTGAAAAACTGTTTTTT.